Below, 14 T cell receptor beta chains from the same sample are listed, as sequenced in a study of tumor-infiltrating lymphocytes in primary liver carcinoma. The researchers obtained blood RNA from unsorted whole blood and also extracted germline DNA. With around 490 ng total RNA as template and a constant-region primer, TCR beta cDNA was made. Sequencing libraries for TCR beta derived from three nested multiplex PCR rounds that used slightly modified ARM-PCR. Forward primers for TRBV1-TRBV30 and a C-beta reverse primer served the first two PCR rounds, at about 10 cycles each. TCRdb processed the multiplex PCR reads anew with MiXCR; each CDR3 protein has one entry. This table has about 330,000 distinct CDR3 sequences, roughly 61% appearing once. Sequencing input: peripheral blood. These TCRs come from a man in his forties with primary liver carcinoma and hepatitis B virus infection.

This clonotype appeared many times. The chain employs TRBV29-1 and TRBJ2-7; D gene unclear. In germline, CDR1 is SQVTM, CDR2 ANQGSEA. V was shortened by 0 bases and J by 2 bases, with 8 bases between the two germline ends. This CDR3 is built from 13 residues. The CDR3 nucleotides are TGCAGCGTTGAAGATCGCACAGCCTACGAGCAGTACTTC. Translated: CSVEDRTAYEQYF.

The V gene is TRBV25-1, the J gene TRBJ2-5, with 7 nucleotides matching TRBD2. V was pared by 5 bases and J by 4 bases, with 4 bases of the junction left unmatched. The V gene's germline CDR1 is MGHDK and CDR2 SYGVNS. CDR3 length equals 13 residues. CDR3 sequence reads: CASSHGGLETQYF. The CDR3 DNA reads as TGTGCCAGCAGTCACGGGGGGTTAGAGACCCAGTACTTC.

This clonotype was seen once. J is TRBJ1-1 and V is TRBV6-5; 7 nucleotides agree with TRBD1. Germline V lookup: CDR1 MNHEY, CDR2 SVGAGI. This CDR3 region has 12 residues. Unmatched junction bases numbered 1, after V lost 6 bases and J lost 3 bases. Written as DNA, the CDR3 is TGTGCCAGCAGCGGGACAGACACTGAAGCTTTCTTT. Its translation is CASSGTDTEAFF.

On this clonotype: Possible read error: a much larger clone is one base away. The CDR3 does not end in the conserved phenylalanine or tryptophan, so this is likely a read error. The chain combines TRBV6-6 with TRBJ1-5; D is ambiguous. The V and J ends lost 8 bases and 5 bases respectively, with 13 bases between them. CDR1 is MNHNY and CDR2 is SVGAGI in the germline V gene (reference sequence). This CDR3 region has 13 residues. DNA for the CDR3: TGTGCCAGCGTAACAGAGGCTTATCAGCCCCAGCATTAT. As protein: CASVTEAYQPQHY.

Turning to this clonotype: Sequence at one end of the junction differs from germline and may be a read error. The rearrangement joins TRBV7-8 to TRBJ2-7; TRBD1 might be the D (6 bases). Germline V lookup: CDR1 SGHVS, CDR2 FQNEAQ. The CDR3 totals 16 residues. The CDR3 bases are TGTGCCAACAGCTCAGACAGGAATTGGGACTCCTACGAGCAGTACTTC. Translated: CANSSDRNWDSYEQYF.

Worth noting for this clonotype: The junction differs from germline at one of its ends, possibly a read error. The chain employs TRBV11-2 and TRBJ2-5; 12 bases map to TRBD2. The germline V gene has CDR1 SGHAT and CDR2 FQNNGV. This CDR3 region has 20 residues. The CDR3 DNA reads as TGTGCCAACAGCCTATCTGGGATGTTATCTAGCGGGAGGGCCGTAGAGACCCAGTACTTC. It encodes CANSLSGMLSSGRAVETQYF.

For this clonotype: A much larger clone differs from this one at a single base, so this may be a read error. The chain links TRBV6-2 or TRBV6-3 to TRBJ2-7; TRBD2 aligns across 7 bases. V shed 6 bases and J 0 bases; nucleotides not matched to a gene: 2. This CDR3 is built from 13 residues. CDR1 MNHEY and CDR2 SVGEGT come from the germline V gene. Here the CDR3 DNA reads TGTGCCAGCAGGGGGGGGAGCTCCTACGAGCAGTACTTC. Translation: CASRGGSSYEQYF.

A note on this clonotype: This could be a read error, since a much larger clone is one nucleotide away. This chain connects TRBV14 to TRBJ2-7; D possibly matches TRBD1 or TRBD2 (5 bases each). V lost 4 bases and J 6 bases, leaving 22 bases between the germline ends. In germline, CDR1 is SGHDN, CDR2 FVKESK. The CDR3 length is 16 residues. The CDR3 DNA reads TGTGCCAGCAGCCCTAGTCAGGGTTCGGCGGACTCCGAGCAGTACTTC. Its translation is CASSPSQGSADSEQYF.

About this clonotype: A read error may explain this, as a much larger clone is one base away. The chain employs TRBV6-2 or TRBV6-3 and TRBJ1-5, with D uncertain. This CDR3 contains 16 residues. Germline V gene data show CDR1 as MNHEY and CDR2 as SVGEGT. V lost 6 bases to trimming and J lost 0 bases, with 15 bases between them. CDR3 amino acids: CASRNDIFGSNQPQHF. CDR3 coding DNA: TGTGCCAGCAGGAACGATATATTTGGTAGCAATCAGCCCCAGCATTTT.

Concerning this clonotype: One end of the junction is discordant with germline, which a read error may explain. Written as DNA, the CDR3 is TGTGCCAGCAGCTTGGGACTAGCGGGAGCTGGTGAGCTGTTCTTC. Protein: CASSLGLAGAGELFF. The V call is TRBV11-3, the J call TRBJ2-1, with TRBD2 identical over 14 bases. In germline, CDR1 is SGHNT, CDR2 YENEEA. The CDR3 has 15 residues.

With regard to this clonotype: No conserved phenylalanine or tryptophan is present at the end of the CDR3, so a read error is the likely explanation. The chain employs TRBV5-1 and TRBJ1-3; D gene uncertain. CDR1 and CDR2 (germline): SGHRS, YFSETQ. The CDR3 sequence is 14 residues long. The V end was cut by 0 bases, the J end by 4 bases, with 8 bases between. This chain's CDR3 is CASSLAGYGNTIYS. In DNA, the CDR3 is TGCGCCAGCAGCTTGGCCGGGTACGGAAACACCATATATTCT.

A note on this clonotype: The junction departs from germline at one end; a sequencing error may be responsible. The chain combines TRBV11-2 with TRBJ1-6; the D gene is possibly TRBD1 (6 bases). Germline loops: CDR1 SGHAT, CDR2 FQNNGV. CDR3 length: 15 amino acids. The CDR3 bases are TGTGCCAGCAGCCCGGGACAATTTACGGGCTCACCCATCCATTTT. Protein: CASSPGQFTGSPIHF.

Points on this clonotype: A much larger clone differs by one base, so this may be a read error. The V call is TRBV28, the J call TRBJ2-3; tentatively, D is TRBD2 (6 bases). Germline V lookup: CDR1 MDHEN, CDR2 SYDVKM. V dropped 6 bases and J dropped 4 bases, with 17 bases sitting between them. CDR3 size: 15 residues. CDR3 DNA sequence: TGTGCCAGCAGCACACCGGGAGTCGAGTCAGATACGCAGTATTTT. It codes for CASSTPGVESDTQYF. Combining the CDR3 with reference TRBV28 and TRBJ2-3 gives the whole variable domain DVKVTQSSRYLVKRTGEKVFLECVQDMDHENMFWYRQDPGLGLRLIYFSYDVKMKEKGDIPEGYSVSREKKERFSLILESASTNQTSMYLCASSTPGVESDTQYFGPGTRLTVL.

This clonotype was counted at least ten times. This chain connects TRBV11-2 to TRBJ2-3, with 10 bases matching TRBD1. This CDR3 comprises 16 residues. V shed 2 bases, J shed 6 bases, and the junction held 8 bases outside the gene matches. CDR1 and CDR2 from the germline V gene are SGHAT and FQNNGV. The CDR3 DNA follows: TGTGCCAGCAGCTTACGACCCCCGGGACAGGGGGATACGCAGTATTTT. Translating it yields CASSLRPPGQGDTQYF.